This T cell receptor beta chain was captured by sequencing in a study of neurological immune-mediated disorders. Each TCR transcript was tagged with a 10-nucleotide random UMI during 5'RACE. Every sequencing run drew on 15-18 subjects and yielded over 190 million TCR-beta sequences. TCRdb independently ran MiXCR on the 5' RACE reads; one entry per CDR3 protein. Found here are about 55,000 distinct CDR3 sequences, 24% of them singletons; the top ten hold about 4.5%. Study-wide findings and caveats: Whereas HTLV-1-associated myelopathy showed the most TCR clonal expansion, multiple sclerosis showed the least, with levels below those of healthy controls.

Time point meaning: technical triplicate 2. This clonotype was detected many times. Its specificity is not known. The CDR3 is made up of 14 amino acids. The J segment lost 6 bases and the V segment lost 6 bases, leaving 12 bases of the junction unmatched. Germline loops: CDR1 DFQATT, CDR2 SNEGSKA (reference sequence). Sequences were obtained from PBMCs. This chain connects TRBV20-1 to TRBJ2-5, with TRBD2 identical over 8 bases. The receptor was derived from a man in his 60s with HTLV-1-associated myelopathy (HAM/TSP). The CDR3 DNA reads as TGCAGTGCAAAAGGACTAGCTGGGCGAAAGACCCAGTACTTC. Its protein is CSAKGLAGRKTQYF.